The 26 T cell receptor beta chains presented below share a single source sample, sequenced in a study of T cell repertoires in cytomegalovirus infection. TCRdb fed the reads into MiXCR, producing one record per CDR3 protein. Altogether 650,000 to 900,000 distinct CDR3 sequences are present, 25% to 30% being singletons, with the ten largest covering approximately 14%. Their cognate antigens are unknown. The sample here was cultured CD8+ T cells from PBMCs, taken from culture after CMV antigen stimulation. These receptors were collected from a human donor in good health (CMV status not recorded). Some clones in this sample may be carry-over from other donors' samples.

This clonotype appeared a few times. The DNA for the CDR3 is TGTGCCAGCAGCTACGGGGGGGTAGTCATTAATGAGCAGTTCTTC. Translation: CASSYGGVVINEQFF. The genes are TRBV12-3 or TRBV12-4 and TRBJ2-1, with 8 bases fitting TRBD2. The CDR3 is made up of 15 amino acids. After removal of 6 bases from V and 7 bases from J, the junction contained 11 bases not matched to a gene.

This clonotype was picked up many times. This chain joins TRBV7-8 and TRBJ2-2; D not certain. The CDR3 covers 14 residues. The germline CDR1 and CDR2 sequences are SGHVS and FQNEAQ. V was pared by 8 bases and J by 3 bases, with 13 bases between. CDR3 nucleotides: TGTGCCAGCCTTAAGAGATTTGACACCGGGGAGCTGTTTTTT. Translation gives CASLKRFDTGELFF.

This clonotype was counted at least ten times. V is TRBV7-2 and J is TRBJ2-3; TRBD2 matches at 11 bases. Germline values: CDR1 SGHTA, CDR2 FQGNSA. The CDR3 covers 15 residues. V dropped 2 bases and J dropped 6; count of bases not matched to a gene: 4. CDR3 protein: CASSLTSGGGDTQYF. The CDR3 DNA follows: TGTGCCAGCAGCTTAACTAGCGGGGGAGGGGATACGCAGTATTTT.

This chain joins TRBV20-1 and TRBJ2-7; the D gene is possibly TRBD2 (6 bases). With 0 bases removed from V and 2 bases from J, the gap between germline ends came to 11 bases. The CDR3 consists of 14 residues. Germline V gene sequence: CDR1 DFQATT, CDR2 SNEGSKA (reference sequence). CDR3 DNA sequence: TGCAGTGCTAGAGATACGGGGGAAACCTACGAGCAGTACGTC. Encoded protein: CSARDTGETYEQYV.

V is TRBV4-1 and J is TRBJ2-3, with D possibly TRBD1 on 6 matching bases. The CDR3 has 16 amino acids. V gave up 0 bases and J gave up 3 bases, with 13 bases separating them. In germline, CDR1 is MGHRA, CDR2 YSYEKL. The CDR3 nucleotides read TGCGCCAGCAGCCAAGATCCGGGCAGGGGAACAGATACGCAGTATTTT. It encodes CASSQDPGRGTDTQYF.

Details on this clonotype: This may arise from a read error, as a much more abundant clone is one base away. V is TRBV4-2 and J is TRBJ1-1; 9 bases line up with TRBD1. J was trimmed by 7 bases and V by 1 base; bases with no gene match: 31. This CDR3 spans 23 amino acids. Germline V CDR1 and CDR2: LGHNA, YNFKEQ. This chain's CDR3 is CASSQGRWADLRGQGRLRGEAFF. The CDR3 DNA reads TGTGCCAGCAGCCAAGGTAGGTGGGCCGACCTTAGAGGACAGGGGCGTCTGAGGGGTGAAGCTTTCTTT.

The genes are TRBV10-3 and TRBJ2-5; D is perhaps TRBD2 (6 bases). Trimming removed 3 bases from V and 5 bases from J, with 19 bases in between. From germline, CDR1 is ENHRY and CDR2 SYGVKD. CDR3 length: 16 residues. The CDR3 is CAISDNFGLNGETQYF. The CDR3 DNA reads as TGTGCCATCAGTGATAACTTCGGACTAAACGGGGAGACCCAGTACTTC.

A note on this clonotype: A much larger clone sits a single nucleotide away, making a read error possible. The V call is TRBV7-2, the J call TRBJ2-1, with D maybe TRBD1 (6 bases). Trimming removed 5 bases at V and 8 bases at J, with 19 bases between. Germline V gene data show CDR1 as SGHTA and CDR2 as FQGNSA. The CDR3 spans 15 residues. CDR3 nucleotide sequence: TGTACCAGCAGCCAGACAGGCCCCCTGCCAGATGAGCAGTTCTTC. It codes for CTSSQTGPLPDEQFF.

This clonotype was found a few times. The chain combines TRBV10-3 with TRBJ2-3, with D perhaps TRBD1 (5 bases). Germline CDR1 reads ENHRY; CDR2 reads SYGVKD. Trimming removed 2 bases from V and 3 bases from J, with 12 bases in between. The CDR3 is made up of 15 amino acids. The CDR3 DNA sequence: TGTGCCATCAGTGAGCGCACAGGAATTACAGATACGCAGTATTTT. It encodes CAISERTGITDTQYF.

This clonotype was counted at least ten times. A read error is possible here, since a much larger clone lies one base away. This chain joins TRBV6-2 or TRBV6-3 and TRBJ2-5, with no clear D. Germline CDR1 reads MNHEY; CDR2 reads SVGEGT. Trimming removed 2 bases at V and 5 bases at J, with 3 bases between. The CDR3 contains 11 residues. The CDR3 protein is CASSYVETQYF. The CDR3 DNA reads as TGTGCCAGCAGTTACGTGGAGACCCAGTACTTC.

This clonotype was counted a few times. This chain links TRBV4-1 with TRBJ2-7; D perhaps matches TRBD1 (6 bases). V shed 4 bases and J shed 1 base, with 14 bases lying between them. The CDR3 runs to 15 residues. Per the germline V gene, CDR1 is MGHRA and CDR2 is YSYEKL. The CDR3 bases are TGCGCCAGCAGCCCCACAGGGAGTTCGTCCTACGAGCAGTACTTC. It is translated as CASSPTGSSSYEQYF.

The chain employs TRBV29-1 and TRBJ1-2; no firm D call. Germline V gene data show CDR1 as SQVTM and CDR2 as ANQGSEA. V shed 6 bases and J shed 8 bases, with 16 bases lying between them. CDR3 length: 12 amino acids. The CDR3 sequence: CSVPGPGAGYTF. Written as DNA, the CDR3 is TGCAGCGTGCCTGGACCGGGCGCGGGCTACACCTTC.

The gene calls are TRBV20-1 and TRBJ1-2; D might be TRBD1 (5 bases). This CDR3 is built from 11 residues. CDR1 DFQATT and CDR2 SNEGSKA come from the germline V gene (reference sequence). As DNA, the CDR3 is TGCAGCGCCCGGGACGGCTATGGCTACACCTTC. This translates into CSARDGYGYTF.

The V call is TRBV20-1, the J call TRBJ2-7, with 10 bases identical to TRBD2. Trimming removed 6 bases from V and 4 bases from J; junction bases left unmatched: 9. This CDR3 region has 14 residues. Germline values: CDR1 DFQATT, CDR2 SNEGSKA (reference sequence). The CDR3 reads CSATKRGGFYEQYF. CDR3 DNA sequence: TGCAGTGCAACCAAGCGGGGGGGATTTTACGAGCAGTACTTC.

This clonotype appeared a few times. This rearrangement joins TRBV6-2 or TRBV6-3 to TRBJ1-1, with 11 bases aligning to TRBD1. Germline V lookup: CDR1 MNHEY, CDR2 SVGEGT. J was trimmed by 1 base and V by 6 bases; bases with no gene match: 16. The CDR3 totals 19 residues. The CDR3 DNA is TGTGCCAGCAGCCTGAATTATCCGGGACAGGGGGTTTCGAACACTGAAGCTTTCTTT. Encoded protein: CASSLNYPGQGVSNTEAFF.

This clonotype was seen ten or more times. The chain's CDR3 is CASSGGDREFGEQYV. The CDR3 DNA is TGTGCCAGCAGTGGGGGGGACAGGGAGTTTGGGGAGCAGTACGTC. This rearrangement joins TRBV6-1 to TRBJ2-7; TRBD1 matches at 9 bases. CDR3 length: 15 residues. The V and J ends lost 4 bases and 7 bases, in that order; junction bases with no gene match: 11. Germline V gene sequence: CDR1 MNHNS, CDR2 SASEGT.

This clonotype was seen a handful of times. The chain links TRBV12-3 or TRBV12-4 to TRBJ2-7; 9 nucleotides agree with TRBD1. V shed 2 bases and J 5 bases; nucleotides not matched to a gene: 4. This CDR3 region has 14 residues. The CDR3 DNA is TGTGCCAGCAGTTTATATACAGGGGGCAACGAGCAGTACTTC. Its protein product is CASSLYTGGNEQYF.

The chain has TRBV10-2 and TRBJ2-7, with 9 bases aligning to TRBD2. With V trimmed by 7 bases and J by 2 bases, 6 bases remained unmatched. The CDR3 consists of 14 residues. Per the germline V gene, CDR1 is WSHSY and CDR2 is SAAADI. The DNA of the CDR3 is TGCGCCAGCATGAGCGGGGGGCCAGCCTACGAGCAGTACTTC. Encoded protein: CASMSGGPAYEQYF.

This clonotype was recorded many times. This chain joins TRBV7-9 and TRBJ1-1, with 7 bases that match TRBD1. The germline CDR1 and CDR2 sequences are SEHNR and FQNEAQ (reference sequence). V was clipped by 5 bases and J by 0 bases; unmatched bases: 9. The CDR3 runs to 16 residues. The CDR3 region has the DNA TGTGCCAGCAGCCTAACTCTTACAGGGGTGAACACTGAAGCTTTCTTT. Translation: CASSLTLTGVNTEAFF.

Ten or more counts support this clonotype. CDR3 DNA: TGTGCCAGCAGTTTCGACAGTAACTCCTACGTATGGGAGCAGTTCTTC. Encoded protein: CASSFDSNSYVWEQFF. This rearrangement joins TRBV6-5 to TRBJ2-1; D might be TRBD1 (5 bases). This CDR3 contains 16 residues. CDR1 and CDR2 (germline): MNHEY, SVGAGI. V was pared by 4 bases and J by 10 bases, with 23 bases between.

The table lists this clonotype with a few counts. The chain combines TRBV7-9 with TRBJ1-1, with D hard to call. The CDR3 has 12 residues. Trimming removed 7 bases from V and 0 bases from J, with 6 bases in between. The V gene's germline CDR1 is SEHNR and CDR2 FQNEAQ (reference sequence). In DNA form, the CDR3 reads TGTGCCAGCATACAGTTGAACACTGAAGCTTTCTTT. It codes for CASIQLNTEAFF.

This clonotype was seen more than once but under ten times. V usage is TRBV6-2 or TRBV6-3 and J usage is TRBJ1-1; D call uncertain. In germline, CDR1 is MNHEY, CDR2 SVGEGT. CDR3 length: 13 amino acids. The V gene lost 7 bases and the J gene lost 3 bases, with 12 bases spanning the gap. For the CDR3, the DNA is TGTGCCAGCACTCCCGTGTGGGACACTGAAGCTTTCTTT. This sequence encodes CASTPVWDTEAFF.

The table lists this clonotype with a few counts. The chain recombines TRBV27 with TRBJ1-4; weak D call: TRBD1 (6 bases). There are 15 residues in the CDR3. The ends were cut back, 4 bases at V and 5 bases at J, with 14 bases in the middle. Germline CDR1 and CDR2: MNHEY and SMNVEV (reference sequence). The CDR3 region has the DNA TGTGCCAGCAGTTCCCGGCGGAGGGGGAATGAAAAACTGTTTTTT. Protein product: CASSSRRRGNEKLFF.

In its sample, this clonotype was seen a few times. CDR3 coding DNA: TGTGCCAGCGCAGGGACTGGCACTGAAGCTTTCTTT. Translating gives CASAGTGTEAFF. The V and J genes are TRBV5-4 and TRBJ1-1, with a possible D match to TRBD1 (5 bases). CDR3 length: 12 residues. Germline assignment: CDR1 SGHNT and CDR2 YYREEE (reference sequence). The V and J ends lost 7 bases and 4 bases respectively, with 11 bases between them.

The rearrangement links TRBV7-2 to TRBJ1-3, with D possibly TRBD1 on 6 matching bases. Germline CDR1 reads SGHTA; CDR2 reads FQGNSA. There are 14 residues in the CDR3. V was shortened by 3 bases and J by 3 bases, with 9 bases between the two germline ends. The CDR3 sequence is CASSFSTGGNTIYF. For the CDR3, the DNA is TGTGCCAGCAGCTTCTCGACAGGTGGAAACACCATATATTTT.

This clonotype has more than one count but fewer than ten. The chain is built from TRBV7-9 and TRBJ1-4; D is ambiguous. Germline V gene data show CDR1 as SEHNR and CDR2 as FQNEAQ (reference sequence). There are 13 residues in the CDR3. Trimming pared 2 bases from V and 5 bases from J, leaving 6 bases between. CDR3 in amino acids: CASSLRRNEKLFF. The CDR3 nucleotides read TGTGCCAGCAGCTTACGCAGAAATGAAAAACTGTTTTTT.